This T cell receptor (beta chain) was documented in a study of cytomegalovirus exposure and HLA in healthy donors. This clone was seen more than once but under ten times. The target antigen is unknown. The CDR3 covers 15 residues. The germline gives CDR1 SNHLY, CDR2 FYNNEI. J gave up 5 bases and V 8 bases, and 14 bases lay outside the gene matches. Study results and caveats: In a later analysis, compared with equally common non-associated chains, HLA-associated beta chains were more expanded. Both high specificity and high sensitivity reportedly marked the classifier's diagnosis of cytomegalovirus status. Investigators reported 150 to 200 TCR beta chains as tied to cytomegalovirus.

Primers included in the PCR were 60 Vbeta and 13 Jbeta primers. The protocol was immunoSEQ multiplex PCR, while the TCRdb copy is restricted to in-frame clones and leaves out a portion. The table shows approximately 110,000 clones, with roughly 69% occurring only once. This rearrangement joins TRBV2 to TRBJ2-5; TRBD2 matches at 7 bases. This receptor was taken from a man aged 45-65 years in good health and CMV-seropositive. The sequencing input was PBMCs. As DNA, the CDR3 is TGTGCCAGCTTTAAAGACGCGGGAGTGTTGGAGACCCAGTACTTC. Protein product: CASFKDAGVLETQYF.